The sequence of this TCR beta chain was determined in a study of T cell responses to AZD1222 COVID-19 vaccine. The study's findings and limits: Following two doses of AZD1222, Spike-specific TCR breadth and depth rose. White British donors predominated, females outnumbered males, and clonal diversity was possibly underestimated. No day 14 peak samples; only post-peak repertoires were characterized. Nearly half of spike-specific TCRs reportedly target variant regions that are unmutated in the B.1.351 and B.1.1.7 variants.

Profiling relied on immunoSEQ multiplex PCR, and the TCRdb table lists in-frame clones only, not all of them. The sample includes roughly 150,000 clones, more than 85% of them seen just once. A single count supports this clone. What it recognizes is unknown. Sequenced material: peripheral blood, taken after recovery from COVID-19. The receptor comes from an adult who had recovered from COVID-19.

The CDR3 DNA reads TGCGCCAGCAGCCAGCGGGGGGTGAGCACAGATACGCAGTATTTT. This encodes CASSQRGVSTDTQYF. The chain is built from TRBV5-1 and TRBJ2-3; 9 nucleotides align to TRBD2. There are 15 residues in the CDR3. Trimming took 4 bases from V and 0 from J; bases not matched to a gene: 3. The germline V gene has CDR1 SGHRS and CDR2 YFSETQ.